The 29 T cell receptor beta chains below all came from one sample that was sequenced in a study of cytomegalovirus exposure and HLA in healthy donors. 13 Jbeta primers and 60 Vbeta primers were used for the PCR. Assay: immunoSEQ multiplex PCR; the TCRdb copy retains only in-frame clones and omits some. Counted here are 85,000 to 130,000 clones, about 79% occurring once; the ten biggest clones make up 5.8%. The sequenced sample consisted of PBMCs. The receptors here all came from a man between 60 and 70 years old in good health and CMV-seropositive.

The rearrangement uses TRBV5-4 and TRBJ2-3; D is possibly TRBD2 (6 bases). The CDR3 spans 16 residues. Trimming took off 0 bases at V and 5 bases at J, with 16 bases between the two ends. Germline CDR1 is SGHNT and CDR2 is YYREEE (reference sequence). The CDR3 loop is CASSLGGTTSRDTQYF. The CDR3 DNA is TGTGCCAGCAGCTTGGGCGGGACCACGAGTAGAGATACGCAGTATTTT.

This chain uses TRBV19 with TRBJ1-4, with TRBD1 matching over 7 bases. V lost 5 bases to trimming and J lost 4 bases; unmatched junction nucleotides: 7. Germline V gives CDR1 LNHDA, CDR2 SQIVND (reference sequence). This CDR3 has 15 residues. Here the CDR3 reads CASSPGTALNEKLFF. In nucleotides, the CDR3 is TGTGCCAGTAGTCCTGGGACAGCCCTTAATGAAAAACTGTTTTTT.

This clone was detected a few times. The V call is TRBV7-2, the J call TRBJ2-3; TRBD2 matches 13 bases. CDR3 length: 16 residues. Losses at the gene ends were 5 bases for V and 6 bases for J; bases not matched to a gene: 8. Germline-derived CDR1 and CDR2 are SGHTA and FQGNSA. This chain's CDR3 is CASSQTSGGFRDTQYF. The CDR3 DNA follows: TGTGCCAGCAGCCAGACTAGCGGGGGGTTTCGGGATACGCAGTATTTT. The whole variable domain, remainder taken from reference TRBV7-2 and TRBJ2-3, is GAGVSQSPSNKVTEKGKDVELRCDPISGHTALYWYRQSLGQGLEFLIYFQGNSAPDKSGLPSDRFSAERTGGSVSTLTIQRTQQEDSAVYLCASSQTSGGFRDTQYFGPGTRLTVL.

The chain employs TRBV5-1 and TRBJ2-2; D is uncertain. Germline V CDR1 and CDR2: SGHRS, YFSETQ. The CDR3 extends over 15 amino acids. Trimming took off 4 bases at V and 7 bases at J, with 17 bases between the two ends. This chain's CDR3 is CASSTTSSSVGELFF. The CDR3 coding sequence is TGCGCCAGCAGCACCACGTCGAGTTCTGTCGGGGAGCTGTTTTTT.

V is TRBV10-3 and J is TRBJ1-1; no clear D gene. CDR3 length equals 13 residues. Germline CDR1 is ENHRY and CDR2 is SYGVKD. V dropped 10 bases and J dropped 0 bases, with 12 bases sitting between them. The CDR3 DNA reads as TGTGCCACGGGAGGGTCGATGAACACTGAAGCTTTCTTT. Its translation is CATGGSMNTEAFF.

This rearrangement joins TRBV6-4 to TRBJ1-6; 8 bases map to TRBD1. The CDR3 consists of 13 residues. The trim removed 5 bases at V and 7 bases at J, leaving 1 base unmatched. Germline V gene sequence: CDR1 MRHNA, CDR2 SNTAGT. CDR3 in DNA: TGTGCCAGCAGTACAGGGGGGAATTCACCCCTCCACTTT. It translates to CASSTGGNSPLHF.

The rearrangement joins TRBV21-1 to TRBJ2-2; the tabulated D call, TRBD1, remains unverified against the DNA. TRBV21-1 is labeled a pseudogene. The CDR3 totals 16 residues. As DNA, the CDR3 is TGTGCCAGCAGCAAGAGTGACAGGGCCTACACCGGGGAGCTGTTTTTT. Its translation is CASSKSDRAYTGELFF.

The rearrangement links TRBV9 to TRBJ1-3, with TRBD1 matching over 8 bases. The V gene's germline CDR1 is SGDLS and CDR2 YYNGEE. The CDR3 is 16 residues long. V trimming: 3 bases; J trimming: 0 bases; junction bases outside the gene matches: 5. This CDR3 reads CASSAGQGTSGNTIYF. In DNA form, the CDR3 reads TGTGCCAGCAGCGCCGGACAGGGAACCTCTGGAAACACCATATATTTT. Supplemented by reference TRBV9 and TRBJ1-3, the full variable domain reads DSGVTQTPKHLITATGQRVTLRCSPRSGDLSVYWYQQSLDQGLQFLIQYYNGEERAKGNILERFSAQQFPDLHSELNLSSLELGDSALYFCASSAGQGTSGNTIYFGEGSWLTVV.

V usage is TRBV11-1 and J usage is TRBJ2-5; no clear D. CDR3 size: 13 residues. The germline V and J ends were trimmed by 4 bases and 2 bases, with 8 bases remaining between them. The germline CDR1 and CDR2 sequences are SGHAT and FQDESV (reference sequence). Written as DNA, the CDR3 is TGTGCCAGCAGCTATCGGCGGCAAGAGACCCAGTACTTC. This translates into CASSYRRQETQYF. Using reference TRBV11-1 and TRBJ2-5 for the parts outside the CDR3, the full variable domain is EAEVAQSPRYKITEKSQAVAFWCDPISGHATLYWYRQILGQGPELLVQFQDESVVDDSQLPKDRFSAERLKGVDSTLKIQPAELGDSAMYLCASSYRRQETQYFGPGTRLLVL.

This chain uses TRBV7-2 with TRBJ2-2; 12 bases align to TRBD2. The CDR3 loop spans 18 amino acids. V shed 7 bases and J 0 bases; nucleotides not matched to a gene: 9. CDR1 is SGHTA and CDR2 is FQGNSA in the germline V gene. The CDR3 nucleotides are TGTGCCAGCAACCAACCTAGACTAGCGGGAGCGAACACCGGGGAGCTGTTTTTT. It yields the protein CASNQPRLAGANTGELFF.

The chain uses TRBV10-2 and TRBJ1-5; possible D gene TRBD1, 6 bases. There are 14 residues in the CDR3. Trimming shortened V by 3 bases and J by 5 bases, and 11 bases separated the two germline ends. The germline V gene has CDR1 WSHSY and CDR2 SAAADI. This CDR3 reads CASSETGSYQPQHF. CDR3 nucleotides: TGCGCCAGCAGTGAAACAGGGAGCTATCAGCCCCAGCATTTT.

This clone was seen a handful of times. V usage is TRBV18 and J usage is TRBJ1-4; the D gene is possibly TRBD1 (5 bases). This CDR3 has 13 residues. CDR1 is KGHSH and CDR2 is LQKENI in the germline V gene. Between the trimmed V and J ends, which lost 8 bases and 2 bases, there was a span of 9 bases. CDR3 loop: CASARDTNEKLFF. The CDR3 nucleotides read TGTGCCAGCGCCAGGGATACTAATGAAAAACTGTTTTTT.

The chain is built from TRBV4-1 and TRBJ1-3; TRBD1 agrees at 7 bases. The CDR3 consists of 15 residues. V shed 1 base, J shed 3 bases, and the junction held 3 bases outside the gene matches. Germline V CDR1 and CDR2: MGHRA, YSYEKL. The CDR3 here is CASSQVDRVGNTIYF. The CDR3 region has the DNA TGCGCCAGCAGCCAAGTTGACAGGGTTGGAAACACCATATATTTT.

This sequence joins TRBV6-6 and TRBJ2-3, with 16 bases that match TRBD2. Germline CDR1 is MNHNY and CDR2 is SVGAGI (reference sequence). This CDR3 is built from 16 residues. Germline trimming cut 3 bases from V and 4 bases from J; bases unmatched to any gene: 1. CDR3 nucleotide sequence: TGTGCCAGCAGTTATGGGACTAGCGGGGGGGCAGATACGCAGTATTTT. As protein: CASSYGTSGGADTQYF.

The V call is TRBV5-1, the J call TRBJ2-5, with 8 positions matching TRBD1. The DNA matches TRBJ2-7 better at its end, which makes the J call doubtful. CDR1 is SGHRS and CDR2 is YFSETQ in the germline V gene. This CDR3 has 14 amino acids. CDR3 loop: CASSLQGDSYEQYF. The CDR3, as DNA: TGCGCCAGCAGCTTACAGGGGGATTCCTACGAGCAGTACTTC.

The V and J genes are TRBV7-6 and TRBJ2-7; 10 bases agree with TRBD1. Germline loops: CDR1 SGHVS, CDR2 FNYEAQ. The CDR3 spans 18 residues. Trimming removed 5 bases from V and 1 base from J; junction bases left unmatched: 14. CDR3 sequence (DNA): TGTGCCAGCAGCCCACCAACGGGACAGGGGTCCCATTCCTACGAGCAGTACTTC. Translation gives CASSPPTGQGSHSYEQYF.

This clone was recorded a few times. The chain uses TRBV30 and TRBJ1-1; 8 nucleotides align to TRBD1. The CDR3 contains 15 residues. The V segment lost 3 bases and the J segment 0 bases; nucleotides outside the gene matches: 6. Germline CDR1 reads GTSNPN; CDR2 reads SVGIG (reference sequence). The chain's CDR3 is CAWSARQGMNTEAFF. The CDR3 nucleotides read TGTGCCTGGAGCGCCCGACAGGGGATGAACACTGAAGCTTTCTTT.

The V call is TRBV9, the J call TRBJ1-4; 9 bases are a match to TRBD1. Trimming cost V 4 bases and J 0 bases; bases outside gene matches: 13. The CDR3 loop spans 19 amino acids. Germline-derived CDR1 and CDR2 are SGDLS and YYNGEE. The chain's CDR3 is CASSTEAGTGSPTNEKLFF. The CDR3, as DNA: TGTGCCAGCAGCACCGAGGCCGGGACAGGGAGCCCAACTAATGAAAAACTGTTTTTT. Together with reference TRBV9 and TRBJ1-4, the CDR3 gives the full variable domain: DSGVTQTPKHLITATGQRVTLRCSPRSGDLSVYWYQQSLDQGLQFLIQYYNGEERAKGNILERFSAQQFPDLHSELNLSSLELGDSALYFCASSTEAGTGSPTNEKLFFGSGTQLSVL.

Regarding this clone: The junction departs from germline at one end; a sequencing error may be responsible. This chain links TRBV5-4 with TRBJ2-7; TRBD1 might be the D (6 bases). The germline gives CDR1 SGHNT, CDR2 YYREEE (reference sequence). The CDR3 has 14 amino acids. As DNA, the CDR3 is TGTGCCAGCAGCTTGGCAGGAACAGGGAGCATAGCCCACTTC. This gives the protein CASSLAGTGSIAHF.

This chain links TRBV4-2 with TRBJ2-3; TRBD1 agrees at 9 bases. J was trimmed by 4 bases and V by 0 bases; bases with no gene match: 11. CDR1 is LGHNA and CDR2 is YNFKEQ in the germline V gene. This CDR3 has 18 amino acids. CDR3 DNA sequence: TGTGCCAGCAGCCAAGATCTTTCAGGGACAGGGCGAGCAGATACGCAGTATTTT. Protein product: CASSQDLSGTGRADTQYF.

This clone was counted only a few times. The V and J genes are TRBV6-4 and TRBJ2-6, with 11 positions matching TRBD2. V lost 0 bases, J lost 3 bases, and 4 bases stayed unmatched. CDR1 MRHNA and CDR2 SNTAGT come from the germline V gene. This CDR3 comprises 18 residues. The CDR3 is CASSDSSGGAGGANVLTF. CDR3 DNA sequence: TGTGCCAGCAGTGACTCTAGCGGGGGGGCCGGTGGGGCCAACGTCCTGACTTTC.

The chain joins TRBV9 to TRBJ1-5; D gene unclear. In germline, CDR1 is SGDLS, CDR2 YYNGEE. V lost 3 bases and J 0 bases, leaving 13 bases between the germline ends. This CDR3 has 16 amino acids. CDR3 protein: CASSEKRRYSNQPQHF. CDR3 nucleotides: TGTGCCAGCAGCGAGAAGAGGAGATATAGCAATCAGCCCCAGCATTTT. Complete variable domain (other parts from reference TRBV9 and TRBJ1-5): DSGVTQTPKHLITATGQRVTLRCSPRSGDLSVYWYQQSLDQGLQFLIQYYNGEERAKGNILERFSAQQFPDLHSELNLSSLELGDSALYFCASSEKRRYSNQPQHFGDGTRLSIL.

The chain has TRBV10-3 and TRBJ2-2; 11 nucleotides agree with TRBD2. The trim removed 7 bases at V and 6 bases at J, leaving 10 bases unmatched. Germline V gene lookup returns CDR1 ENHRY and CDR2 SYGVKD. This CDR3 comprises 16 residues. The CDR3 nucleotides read TGTGCCATCACCAGAACGGTAGCGGGGGGGCCCGGGGAGCTGTTTTTT. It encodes CAITRTVAGGPGELFF.

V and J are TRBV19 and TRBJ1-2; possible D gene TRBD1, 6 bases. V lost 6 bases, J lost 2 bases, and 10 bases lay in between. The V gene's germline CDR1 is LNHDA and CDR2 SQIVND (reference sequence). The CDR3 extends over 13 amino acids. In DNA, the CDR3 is TGTGCCAGTAGCCGCGACAGGAACTATGGCTACACCTTC. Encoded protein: CASSRDRNYGYTF.

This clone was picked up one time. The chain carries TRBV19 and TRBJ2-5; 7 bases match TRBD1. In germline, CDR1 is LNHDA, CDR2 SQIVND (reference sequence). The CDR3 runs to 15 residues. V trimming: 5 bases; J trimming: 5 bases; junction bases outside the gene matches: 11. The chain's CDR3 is CASSPTGDPRETQYF. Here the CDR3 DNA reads TGTGCCAGTAGTCCCACAGGGGACCCCAGGGAGACCCAGTACTTC. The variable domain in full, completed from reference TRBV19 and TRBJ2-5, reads DGGITQSPKYLFRKEGQNVTLSCEQNLNHDAMYWYRQDPGQGLRLIYYSQIVNDFQKGDIAEGYSVSREKKESFPLTVTSAQKNPTAFYLCASSPTGDPRETQYFGPGTRLLVL.

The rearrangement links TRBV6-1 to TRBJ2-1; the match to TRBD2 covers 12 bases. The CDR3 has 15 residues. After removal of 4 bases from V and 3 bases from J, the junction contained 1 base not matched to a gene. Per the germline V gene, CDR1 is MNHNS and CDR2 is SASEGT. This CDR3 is CASSGTSGVYNEQFF. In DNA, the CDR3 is TGTGCCAGCAGTGGGACTAGCGGGGTCTACAATGAGCAGTTCTTC.

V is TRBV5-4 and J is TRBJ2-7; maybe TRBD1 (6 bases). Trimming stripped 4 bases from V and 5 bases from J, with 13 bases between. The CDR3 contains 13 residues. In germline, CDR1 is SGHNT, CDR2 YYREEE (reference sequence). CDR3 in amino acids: CASSPTGFDEQYF. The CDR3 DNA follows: TGTGCCAGCAGCCCCACAGGGTTCGACGAGCAGTACTTC.

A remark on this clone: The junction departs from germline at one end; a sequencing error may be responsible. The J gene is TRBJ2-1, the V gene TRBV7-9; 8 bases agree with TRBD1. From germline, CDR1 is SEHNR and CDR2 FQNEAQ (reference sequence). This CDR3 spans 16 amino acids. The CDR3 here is CSSSLIRTGSRNEQFF. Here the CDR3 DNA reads TGTTCCAGCAGCTTAATTAGGACAGGGAGTCGCAATGAGCAGTTCTTC.

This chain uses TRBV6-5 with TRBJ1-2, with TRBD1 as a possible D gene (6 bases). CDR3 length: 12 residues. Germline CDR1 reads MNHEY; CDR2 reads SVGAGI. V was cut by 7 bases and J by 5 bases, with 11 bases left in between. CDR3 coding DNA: TGTGCCAGCATGGGAGGGGGGTATGGCTACACCTTC. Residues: CASMGGGYGYTF.